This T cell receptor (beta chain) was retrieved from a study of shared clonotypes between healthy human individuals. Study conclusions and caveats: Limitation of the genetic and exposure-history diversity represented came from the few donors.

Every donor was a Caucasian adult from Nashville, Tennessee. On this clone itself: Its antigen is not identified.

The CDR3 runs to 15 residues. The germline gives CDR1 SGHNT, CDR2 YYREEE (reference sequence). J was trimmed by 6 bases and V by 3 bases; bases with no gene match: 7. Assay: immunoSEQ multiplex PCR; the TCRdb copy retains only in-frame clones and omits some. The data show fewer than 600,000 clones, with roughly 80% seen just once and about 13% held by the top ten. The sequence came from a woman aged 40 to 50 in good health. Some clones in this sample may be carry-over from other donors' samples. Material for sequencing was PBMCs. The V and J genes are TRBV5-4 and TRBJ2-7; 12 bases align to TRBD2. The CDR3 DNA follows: TGTGCCAGCAGCTCTAAGACTAGCGGGAGATCCGAGCAGTACTTC. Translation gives CASSSKTSGRSEQYF.